This T cell receptor beta chain is from a study of blood T cell repertoires in COVID-19. Assay: immunoSEQ multiplex PCR; the TCRdb copy retains only in-frame clones and omits some. The repertoire holds over 130,000 clones, with about 87% as singletons. CDR1 and CDR2 from the germline V gene are LGHDT and YNNKEL (reference sequence). The length of the CDR3 is 14 residues. V was trimmed by 5 bases and J by 12 bases, leaving 19 bases between them. The receptor's source is a man aged 45-65 years in a cohort exposed to, infected with or recovered from COVID-19 (not recorded which). The sequenced material came from PBMCs or T cells enriched from blood (not recorded which). V gene TRBV3-1 (or the pseudogene TRBV3-2) combines with J gene TRBJ1-4; D is ambiguous. The DNA for the CDR3 is TGTGCCAGCAGCACCACCGTCGGGTCGTCGCAACTGTTTTTT. This sequence encodes CASSTTVGSSQLFF.